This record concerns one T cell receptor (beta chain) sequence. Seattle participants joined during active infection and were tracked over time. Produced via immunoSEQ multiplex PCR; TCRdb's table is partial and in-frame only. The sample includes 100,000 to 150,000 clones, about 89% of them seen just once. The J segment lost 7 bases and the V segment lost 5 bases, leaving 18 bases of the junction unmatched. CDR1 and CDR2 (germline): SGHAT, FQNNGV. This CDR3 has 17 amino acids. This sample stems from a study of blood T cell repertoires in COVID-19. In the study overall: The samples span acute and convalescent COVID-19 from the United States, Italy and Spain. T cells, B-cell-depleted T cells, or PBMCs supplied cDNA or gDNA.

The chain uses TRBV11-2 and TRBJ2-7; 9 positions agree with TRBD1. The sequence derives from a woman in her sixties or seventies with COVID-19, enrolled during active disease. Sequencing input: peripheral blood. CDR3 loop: CASSRGQGFSVFQEQYF. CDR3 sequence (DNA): TGTGCCAGCAGCCGGGGACAGGGTTTCTCGGTCTTCCAAGAGCAGTACTTC.